The 14 T cell receptor beta chains below were found in one sample sequenced in a study of response to subunit inactivated influenza vaccine. TCRdb ran MiXCR on the RT-PCR reads and lists one entry per CDR3 protein. This repertoire shows roughly 630,000 distinct CDR3 sequences, about 15% found once; its top ten account for approximately 7.6%. The sequenced sample was PBMCs from blood, obtained approximately 15 days before vaccination. All receptors come from a man in his fifties or sixties who received an inactivated influenza vaccine.

The V gene is TRBV5-1, the J gene TRBJ2-3; possible D gene TRBD2, 6 bases. The CDR3 extends over 19 amino acids. Germline values: CDR1 SGHRS, CDR2 YFSETQ. V was trimmed by 0 bases and J by 5 bases, leaving 25 bases between them. For the CDR3, the DNA is TGCGCCAGCAGCTTGGTGGCAGGAGGAGGGCGGGGTATCAAAGATACGCAGTATTTT. It encodes CASSLVAGGGRGIKDTQYF.

This clonotype was seen many times. Written as DNA, the CDR3 is TGTGCCAGCAGCTTCGGAGGCGCGAACTATGGCTACACCTTC. It specifies CASSFGGANYGYTF. The chain recombines TRBV11-2 with TRBJ1-2; no firm D call. The V gene lost 3 bases and the J gene lost 2 bases, with 10 bases spanning the gap. The CDR3 is made up of 14 amino acids. CDR1 is SGHAT and CDR2 is FQNNGV in the germline V gene.

This clonotype appeared many times. V usage is TRBV11-2 and J usage is TRBJ2-7; 9 positions match TRBD1. Germline V gene sequence: CDR1 SGHAT, CDR2 FQNNGV. Trimming cost V 4 bases and J 5 bases; bases outside gene matches: 9. CDR3 length: 15 amino acids. CDR3 loop: CASSSIRTGANEQYF. CDR3 DNA sequence: TGTGCCAGCAGCTCCATCAGGACAGGGGCAAACGAGCAGTACTTC.

This clonotype has just a few counts. V gene TRBV6-2 or TRBV6-3 combines with J gene TRBJ1-1; no reliable D call. Germline CDR1 and CDR2: MNHEY and SVGEGT. With 7 bases removed from V and 4 bases from J, the gap between germline ends came to 13 bases. CDR3 length: 13 residues. The CDR3 loop reads CASIDWVGTEAFF. In DNA form, the CDR3 reads TGTGCCAGCATCGACTGGGTAGGCACTGAAGCTTTCTTT.

This clonotype was found many times. The rearrangement joins TRBV6-2 or TRBV6-3 to TRBJ2-3; D not certain. Per the germline V gene, CDR1 is MNHEY and CDR2 is SVGEGT. The CDR3 totals 13 residues. V gave up 4 bases and J gave up 1 base, with 6 bases separating them. CDR3 sequence: CASSLYRTDTQYF. The CDR3 DNA follows: TGTGCCAGCAGTTTATATCGCACAGATACGCAGTATTTT.

There are many counts of this clonotype. The V call is TRBV6-2 or TRBV6-3, the J call TRBJ2-1; 7 nucleotides align to TRBD2. Unmatched junction bases numbered 3, after V lost 4 bases and J lost 6 bases. Germline lookup yields CDR1 MNHEY and CDR2 SVGEGT. The length of the CDR3 is 13 residues. The CDR3 sequence is CASSFGLVNEQFF. The CDR3 bases are TGTGCCAGCAGTTTTGGACTAGTCAATGAGCAGTTCTTC.

This clonotype was counted only a few times. The gene calls are TRBV3-1 and TRBJ1-4; 7 positions match TRBD1. Germline CDR1 reads LGHDT; CDR2 reads YNNKEL (reference sequence). This CDR3 has 11 amino acids. J lost 14 bases, V lost 4 bases, and 4 bases had no gene match. CDR3 sequence reads: CASSRTGRLFF. The CDR3 nucleotides are TGTGCCAGCAGCCGGACAGGAAGGCTGTTTTTT.

This chain connects TRBV4-3 to TRBJ2-7; D is uncertain. The V end lost 0 bases, the J end lost 6 bases, and 12 bases lay between the germline ends. The CDR3 loop spans 14 amino acids. In germline, CDR1 is LGHNA, CDR2 YSLEER. CDR3: CASSQEDPPSEQYF. The CDR3 coding sequence is TGCGCCAGCAGCCAAGAGGACCCTCCCAGCGAGCAGTACTTC.

This clonotype has only a few counts. V and J are TRBV12-3 or TRBV12-4 and TRBJ1-2; 9 bases match TRBD1. With 5 bases clipped from V and 5 bases from J, the junction kept 12 bases outside the gene matches. The length of the CDR3 is 16 residues. The chain's CDR3 is CASSPGQGQAVYGYTF. The CDR3 coding sequence is TGTGCCAGCAGTCCCGGACAGGGGCAAGCGGTGTATGGCTACACCTTC.

This clonotype has ten or more counts. The rearrangement joins TRBV20-1 to TRBJ1-2; D is unresolved. This CDR3 has 13 residues. Germline CDR1 reads DFQATT; CDR2 reads SNEGSKA (reference sequence). Between the trimmed V and J ends, which lost 3 bases and 1 base, there was a span of 9 bases. The CDR3 is CSASPEVNYGYTF. Written as DNA, the CDR3 is TGCAGTGCTAGTCCAGAGGTTAACTATGGCTACACCTTC.

The V and J genes are TRBV29-1 and TRBJ2-1; 13 bases map to TRBD2. The V gene end was trimmed by 4 bases and the J gene end by 7 bases; junction bases not matched to a gene: 7. Germline values: CDR1 SQVTM, CDR2 ANQGSEA. The CDR3 contains 15 residues. CDR3 coding DNA: TGCAGCGTTGCCGGGACTAGCGGGGCTGGGAATGAGCAGTTCTTC. Translation gives CSVAGTSGAGNEQFF.

This clonotype showed up just a few times. The chain is built from TRBV10-3 and TRBJ1-1, with 8 bases matching TRBD1. The CDR3 consists of 15 residues. J was trimmed by 4 bases and V by 6 bases; bases with no gene match: 10. CDR1 and CDR2 (germline): ENHRY, SYGVKD. This CDR3 is CAIRKTGEGSTEAFF. CDR3 sequence (DNA): TGTGCCATCAGGAAGACAGGGGAGGGGAGCACTGAAGCTTTCTTT.

The chain employs TRBV12-3 or TRBV12-4 and TRBJ2-2; D gene uncertain. Trimming cost V 4 bases and J 0 bases, with 9 bases left between them. The CDR3 spans 15 residues. CDR3 sequence reads: CASSSEAPNTGELFF. CDR3 bases: TGTGCCAGCAGTTCTGAGGCCCCGAACACCGGGGAGCTGTTTTTT.

This clonotype occurred a few times. The chain carries TRBV20-1 and TRBJ2-7; a weak D match, TRBD2 (5 bases). CDR1 DFQATT and CDR2 SNEGSKA come from the germline V gene (reference sequence). This CDR3 is 15 amino acids long. V was shortened by 6 bases and J by 5 bases, with 23 bases between the two germline ends. CDR3 in DNA: TGCAGTGCCGATGGGCGGTTGCGGGCGGCGGACGAGCAGTACTTC. This gives the protein CSADGRLRAADEQYF.